This section outlines one T cell receptor beta chain sequence together with its context. Its antigen is unidentified. This specimen comes from a study of OX40 agonist ivuxolimab in advanced cancers. In the study overall: The group had a mean age of around 60 years, ranged from about 20 to 79, and was 80% to 90% male.

Sequencing was performed with immunoSEQ multiplex PCR; in TCRdb, only in-frame clones are kept and a portion is missing. Of about 75,000 clones listed, roughly 81% were seen once; the top ten hold under 20%. Whole-study findings and limits: At doses 0.1 to 3.0 mg/kg, CD4+ and CD8+ clones expanded. Certain nonresponding patients likewise had low normalized T-cell clonal expansion.

Germline V gives CDR1 MNHNY, CDR2 SVGAGI (reference sequence). The length of the CDR3 is 14 residues. V was shortened by 3 bases and J by 7 bases, with 13 bases between the two germline ends. The source is an adult with an advanced solid tumor such as melanoma, head and neck, liver or kidney cancer. Sequenced material: CD4+ or CD8+ T cells sorted from blood, taken in a trial of the OX40 agonist ivuxolimab. V is TRBV6-6 and J is TRBJ1-5; D gene unclear. CDR3 coding DNA: TGTGCCAGCAGTTATATCCCTCGAGGGCAGCCCCAGCATTTT. This codes for CASSYIPRGQPQHF.